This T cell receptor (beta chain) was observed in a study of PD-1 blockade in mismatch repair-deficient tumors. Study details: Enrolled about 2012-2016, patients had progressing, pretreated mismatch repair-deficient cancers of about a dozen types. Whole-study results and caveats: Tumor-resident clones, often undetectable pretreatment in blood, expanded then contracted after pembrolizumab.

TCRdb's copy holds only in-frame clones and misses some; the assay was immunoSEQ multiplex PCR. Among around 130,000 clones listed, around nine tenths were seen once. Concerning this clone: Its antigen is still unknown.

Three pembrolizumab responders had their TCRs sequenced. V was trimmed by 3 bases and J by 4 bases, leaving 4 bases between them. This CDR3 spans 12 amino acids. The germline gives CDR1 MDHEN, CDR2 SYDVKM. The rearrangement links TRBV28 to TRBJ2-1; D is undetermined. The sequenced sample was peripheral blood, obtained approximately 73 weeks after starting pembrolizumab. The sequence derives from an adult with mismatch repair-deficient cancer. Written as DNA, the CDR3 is TGTGCCAGCAGTTTCGGGTACAATGAGCAGTTCTTC. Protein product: CASSFGYNEQFF.